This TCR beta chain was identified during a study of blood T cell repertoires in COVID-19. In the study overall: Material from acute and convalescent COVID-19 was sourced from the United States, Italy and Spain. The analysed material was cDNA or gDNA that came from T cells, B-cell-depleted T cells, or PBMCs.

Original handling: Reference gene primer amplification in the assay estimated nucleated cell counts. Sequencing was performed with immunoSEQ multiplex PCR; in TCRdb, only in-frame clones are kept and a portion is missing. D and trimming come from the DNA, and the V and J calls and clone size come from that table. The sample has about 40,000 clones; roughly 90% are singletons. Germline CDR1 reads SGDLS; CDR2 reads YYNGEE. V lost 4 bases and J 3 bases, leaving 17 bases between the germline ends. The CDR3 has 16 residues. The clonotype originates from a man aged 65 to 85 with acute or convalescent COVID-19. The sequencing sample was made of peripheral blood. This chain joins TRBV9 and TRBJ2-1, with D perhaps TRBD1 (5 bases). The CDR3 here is CASSPTVRVYYNEQFF. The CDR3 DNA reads TGTGCCAGCAGCCCTACGGTCAGGGTGTACTACAATGAGCAGTTCTTC. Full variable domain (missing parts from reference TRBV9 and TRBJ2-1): DSGVTQTPKHLITATGQRVTLRCSPRSGDLSVYWYQQSLDQGLQFLIQYYNGEERAKGNILERFSAQQFPDLHSELNLSSLELGDSALYFCASSPTVRVYYNEQFFGPGTRLTVL.